Described below is a single TCR beta chain sequence and its context. This clonotype was detected only a few times. It has no known antigen specificity. At one of its ends the junction is not consistent with the germline gene, which may arise from a read error. This entry belongs to a study of early T cells in non-severe SARS-CoV-2 infection (dated by TCRdb to about 2021). A note on the overall study: Because TCR sequencing was done on bulk RNA from unsorted whole blood, the alpha and beta chains could not be paired.

The CDR3 spans 14 residues, from the cysteine through the phenylalanine. Only the CDR3 region is kept as DNA, spanning 42 bases read in frame from base 1. CDR1 and CDR2, looked up from the germline V gene, are SQVTM and ANQGSEA. Study-wide conclusions, independent of this receptor: VDJdb matching was skewed toward anti-spike CD8 responses and likely underestimated virus-specific expansions by missing private and CD4 specificities.

The study was a case-control design nested within a healthcare worker cohort in London, UK, with weekly nasopharyngeal swab PCR tests and blood sampling. Healthcare workers were recruited between 23 and 31 March 2020, during the week of the UK lockdown, and were followed weekly for up to roughly 15 weeks. Libraries were prepared through 5' RACE. Sequencing relied on a NextSeq 500. Unique molecular identifiers were attached to individual cDNA molecules in the TCR library protocol so that sequencing error and PCR bias could be corrected. Sequencing covered both TCR alpha and beta chains, and within each sample the abundances of alpha and beta sequences were tightly co-correlated. As for the original processing: Decombinator V4 was used to annotate TCR sequences for V gene, J gene and CDR3. TCRs were defined as expanded if a significant change between any two time points was detected under a Poisson model with p below 0.0001. TCR abundances were normalised to the total number of TCRs sequenced in each sample and reported as counts per million. TRAV1-2 paired with TRAJ12, TRAJ20 or TRAJ33 defined MAIT TCRs, while TRAV10 paired with TRAJ18 defined iNKT TCRs. A search of VDJdb, accessed on 1 November 2021, was run for TCRs annotated to CMV, EBV and SARS-CoV-2, with TCRs annotated for multiple antigens excluded. TCRdb reprocessing: public reads trimmed at Q25 with fastp, clones called with MiXCR, in-frame beta chains kept. Entries are consolidated by CDR3 protein sequence, retaining the most common genes and DNA. The V and J calls and clone size come from TCRdb's table, not from the authors' own analysis. The sample table lists 55,000 to 80,000 distinct CDR3 sequences, 10% to 15% of them with a count of one. The ten largest clonotypes hold 5% to 6.5% of the sample.

Sample: whole blood. This sequence was found in an adult who was a healthcare worker with PCR-confirmed SARS-CoV-2 infection or an uninfected control (not recorded which). Recombination joined TRBV29-1 with TRBJ1-1; the D gene lacks a confident call. CDR3 sequence: CSVEILRSNPEAFF. Here is the DNA: TGCAGCGTTGAAATACTACGGTCGAACCCTGAAGCTTTCTTT.